The following is a T cell receptor (beta chain) sequence with its context. This record belongs to a study of blood T cell repertoires in COVID-19. At the level of the study: From the United States, Italy and Spain came samples of acute and convalescent COVID-19. The analysed material was cDNA or gDNA that came from T cells, B-cell-depleted T cells, or PBMCs.

The germline V and J ends were trimmed by 4 bases and 11 bases, with 21 bases remaining between them. This CDR3 is built from 14 residues. CDR1 and CDR2 from the germline V gene are SGHRS and YFSETQ. Produced via immunoSEQ multiplex PCR; TCRdb's table is partial and in-frame only. The repertoire holds about 38,000 clones, with roughly 90% as singletons. The chain couples TRBV5-1 to TRBJ1-1; D is unclear. The source is a human donor in a cohort sampled during active COVID-19. The sample was peripheral blood. CDR3 region: CASSTRFGEQRAFF. The DNA for the CDR3 is TGCGCCAGCAGCACAAGATTCGGGGAACAACGTGCTTTCTTT.